This T cell receptor (beta chain) was obtained from a study of beta chain features in type 1 diabetes. The study, taken as a whole, reports: Shorter templates may be favored by PCR, equally so in patients and controls. The cDNA sequencing approach could over-represent high-TCR-expressing cells. Within patients, naive, central memory and Treg TCRB repertoires seemed more similar than within healthy donors. Among patients with Type 1 diabetes, TCRB CDR3s were moderately but significantly shorter in every one of the four CD4+ subsets.

The investigators reverse transcribed all of the isolated RNA, so they sequenced expressed TCRB transcripts. Assay used: immunoSEQ multiplex PCR; TCRdb lists only in-frame clones, some missing. The sample has a few hundred thousand clones; 9.6% are singletons. A word on this clone: Its antigen is unknown.

The sequenced material came from central memory CD4+ T cells from blood. This TCR derives from a man aged 25-45 years with type 1 diabetes.

CDR3 sequence reads: CASSFWDRGGLDTEAFF. The DNA for the CDR3 is TGTGCCAGCAGTTTTTGGGACAGGGGGGGGCTAGACACTGAAGCTTTCTTT. The chain is built from TRBV28 and TRBJ1-1; 11 nucleotides match TRBD1. The CDR3 totals 17 residues. J lost 3 bases, V lost 3 bases, and 9 bases had no gene match. Germline assignment: CDR1 MDHEN and CDR2 SYDVKM. The full variable domain, with the rest looked up from reference TRBV28 and TRBJ1-1, is DVKVTQSSRYLVKRTGEKVFLECVQDMDHENMFWYRQDPGLGLRLIYFSYDVKMKEKGDIPEGYSVSREKKERFSLILESASTNQTSMYLCASSFWDRGGLDTEAFFGQGTRLTVV.